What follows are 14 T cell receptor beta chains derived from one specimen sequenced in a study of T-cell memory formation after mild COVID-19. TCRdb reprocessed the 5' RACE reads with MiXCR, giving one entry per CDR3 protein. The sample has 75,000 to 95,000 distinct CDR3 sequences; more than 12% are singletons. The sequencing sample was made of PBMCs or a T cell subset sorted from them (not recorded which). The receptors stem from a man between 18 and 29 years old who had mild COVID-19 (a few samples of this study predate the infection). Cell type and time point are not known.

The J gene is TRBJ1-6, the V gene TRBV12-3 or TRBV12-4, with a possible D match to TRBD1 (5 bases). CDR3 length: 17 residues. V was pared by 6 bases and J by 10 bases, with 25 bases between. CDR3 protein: CASSLAANVGRLSPLHF. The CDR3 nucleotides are TGTGCCAGCAGCCTCGCCGCCAATGTGGGACGCCTATCACCCCTCCACTTT.

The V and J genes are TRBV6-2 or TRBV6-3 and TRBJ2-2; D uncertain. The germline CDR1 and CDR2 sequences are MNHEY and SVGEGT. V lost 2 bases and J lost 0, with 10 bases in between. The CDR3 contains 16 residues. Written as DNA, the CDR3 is TGTGCCAGCAGTTACCTAGGCCCCACGAACACCGGGGAGCTGTTTTTT. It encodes CASSYLGPTNTGELFF.

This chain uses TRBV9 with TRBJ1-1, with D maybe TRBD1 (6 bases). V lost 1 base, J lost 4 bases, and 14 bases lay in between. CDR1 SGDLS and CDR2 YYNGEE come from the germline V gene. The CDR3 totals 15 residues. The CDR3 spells CASSVWQGQTTEAFF. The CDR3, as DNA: TGTGCCAGCAGCGTATGGCAGGGGCAAACCACTGAAGCTTTCTTT.

The CDR3 spells CSARVAGEPKNIQYF. The CDR3 DNA sequence: TGCAGTGCTAGAGTCGCAGGGGAACCCAAAAACATTCAGTACTTC. The rearrangement links TRBV20-1 to TRBJ2-4, with a tentative D call TRBD1 (6 bases). The germline V and J ends were trimmed by 1 base and 2 bases, with 12 bases remaining between them. The CDR3 runs to 15 residues. The germline V gene encodes CDR1 DFQATT and CDR2 SNEGSKA (reference sequence).

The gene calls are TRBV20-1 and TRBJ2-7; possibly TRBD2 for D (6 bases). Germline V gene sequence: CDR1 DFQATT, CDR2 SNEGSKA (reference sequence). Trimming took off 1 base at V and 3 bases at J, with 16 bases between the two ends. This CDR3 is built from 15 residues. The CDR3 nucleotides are TGCAGTGCTAGAGGCCCTCTGGAGGGAGTCTACGAGCAGTACTTC. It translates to CSARGPLEGVYEQYF.

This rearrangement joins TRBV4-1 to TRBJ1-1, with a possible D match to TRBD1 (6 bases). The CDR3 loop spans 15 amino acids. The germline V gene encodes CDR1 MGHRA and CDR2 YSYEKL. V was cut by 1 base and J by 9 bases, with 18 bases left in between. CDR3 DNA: TGCGCCAGCAGCCAAGTTGGAACAGGGACATACAAAGCTTTCTTT. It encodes CASSQVGTGTYKAFF.

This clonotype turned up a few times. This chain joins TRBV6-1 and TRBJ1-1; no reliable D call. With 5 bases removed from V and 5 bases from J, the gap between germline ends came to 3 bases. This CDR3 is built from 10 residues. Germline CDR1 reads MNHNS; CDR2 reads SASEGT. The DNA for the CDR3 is TGTGCCAGCAGTAGTACTGAAGCTTTCTTT. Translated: CASSSTEAFF.

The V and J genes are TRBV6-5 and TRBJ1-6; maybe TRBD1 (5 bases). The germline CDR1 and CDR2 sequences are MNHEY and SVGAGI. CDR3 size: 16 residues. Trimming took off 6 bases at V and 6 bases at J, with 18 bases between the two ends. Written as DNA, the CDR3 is TGTGCCAGCAGACACCGACCGGGACTGCCTAATTCACCCCTCCACTTT. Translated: CASRHRPGLPNSPLHF.

The CDR3 DNA sequence: TGTGCGCTCAGTTCGACACGCAATCAGCCCCAGCATTTT. It yields the protein CALSSTRNQPQHF. The chain carries TRBV19 and TRBJ1-5; D unclear. This CDR3 has 13 residues. Per germline, CDR1 LNHDA and CDR2 SQIVND (reference sequence).

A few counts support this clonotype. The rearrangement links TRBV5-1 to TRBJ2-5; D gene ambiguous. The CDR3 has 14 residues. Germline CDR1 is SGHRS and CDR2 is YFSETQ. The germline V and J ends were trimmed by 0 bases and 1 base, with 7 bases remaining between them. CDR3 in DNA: TGCGCCAGCAGCTTGGTTAGACCCCAAGAGACCCAGTACTTC. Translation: CASSLVRPQETQYF.

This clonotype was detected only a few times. Here the CDR3 reads CASSILSDLTGELFF. The CDR3 bases are TGTGCCAGCAGTATACTATCGGATCTCACCGGGGAGCTGTTTTTT. This chain uses TRBV7-9 with TRBJ2-2; D not certain. Trimming pared 6 bases from V and 4 bases from J, leaving 15 bases between. Germline V gene lookup returns CDR1 SEHNR and CDR2 FQNEAQ (reference sequence). There are 15 residues in the CDR3. Drawing the rest from reference TRBV7-9 and TRBJ2-2, the complete variable domain is DTGVSQNPRHKITKRGQNVTFRCDPISEHNRLYWYRQTLGQGPEFLTYFQNEAQLEKSRLLSDRFSAERPKGSFSTLEIQRTEQGDSAMYLCASSILSDLTGELFFGEGSRLTVL.

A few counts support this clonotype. In nucleotides, the CDR3 is TGTGCCAGCAGCTTGGACGCTCTCAACACCGGGGAGCTGTTTTTT. It encodes CASSLDALNTGELFF. The chain combines TRBV5-5 with TRBJ2-2; no reliable D call. Germline CDR1 is SGHKS and CDR2 is YYEKEE (reference sequence). The CDR3 spans 15 residues. Trimming left V 0 bases short and J 2 bases short, with 8 bases between.

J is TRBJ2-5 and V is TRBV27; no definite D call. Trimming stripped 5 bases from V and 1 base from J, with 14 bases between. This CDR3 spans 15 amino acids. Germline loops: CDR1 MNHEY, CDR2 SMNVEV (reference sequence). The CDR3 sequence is CASSTLGTPQETQYF. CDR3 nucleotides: TGTGCCAGCAGTACATTAGGAACTCCCCAAGAGACCCAGTACTTC.

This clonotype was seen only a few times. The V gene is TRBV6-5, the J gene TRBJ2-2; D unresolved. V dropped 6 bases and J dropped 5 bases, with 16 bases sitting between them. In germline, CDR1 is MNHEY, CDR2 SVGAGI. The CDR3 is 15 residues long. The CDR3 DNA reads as TGTGCCAGCAGCCCTGGTGCAGGCGAAACCGGGGAGCTGTTTTTT. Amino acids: CASSPGAGETGELFF.